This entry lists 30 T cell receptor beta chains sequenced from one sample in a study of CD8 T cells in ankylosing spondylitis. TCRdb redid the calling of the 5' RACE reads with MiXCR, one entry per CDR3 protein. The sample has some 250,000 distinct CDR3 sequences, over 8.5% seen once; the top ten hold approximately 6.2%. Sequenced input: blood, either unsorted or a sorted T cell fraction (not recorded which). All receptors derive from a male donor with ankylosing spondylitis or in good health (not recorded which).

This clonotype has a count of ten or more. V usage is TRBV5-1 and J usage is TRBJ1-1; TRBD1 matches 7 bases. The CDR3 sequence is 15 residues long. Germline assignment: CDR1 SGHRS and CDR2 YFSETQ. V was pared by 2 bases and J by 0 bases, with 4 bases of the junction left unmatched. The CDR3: CASSLPGQMNTEAFF. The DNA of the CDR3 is TGCGCCAGCAGCTTACCGGGACAGATGAACACTGAAGCTTTCTTT.

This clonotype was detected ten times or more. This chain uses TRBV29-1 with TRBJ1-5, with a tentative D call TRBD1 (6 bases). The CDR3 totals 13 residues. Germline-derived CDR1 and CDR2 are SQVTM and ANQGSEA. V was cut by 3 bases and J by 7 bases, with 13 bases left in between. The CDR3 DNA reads TGCAGCGTTGATGGGGGGCGCGGGCAGCCCCAGCATTTT. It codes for CSVDGGRGQPQHF.

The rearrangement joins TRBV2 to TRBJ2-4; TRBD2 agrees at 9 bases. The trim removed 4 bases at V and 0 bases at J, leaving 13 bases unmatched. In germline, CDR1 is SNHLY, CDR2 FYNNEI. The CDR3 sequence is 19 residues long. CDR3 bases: TGTGCCAGCAGTGCCCGACTAGCGGATTCTTCATTAGCCAAAAACATTCAGTACTTC. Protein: CASSARLADSSLAKNIQYF. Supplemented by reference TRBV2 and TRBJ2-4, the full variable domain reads EPEVTQTPSHQVTQMGQEVILRCVPISNHLYFYWYRQILGQKVEFLVSFYNNEISEKSEIFDDQFSVERPDGSNFTLKIRSTKLEDSAMYFCASSARLADSSLAKNIQYFGAGTRLSVL.

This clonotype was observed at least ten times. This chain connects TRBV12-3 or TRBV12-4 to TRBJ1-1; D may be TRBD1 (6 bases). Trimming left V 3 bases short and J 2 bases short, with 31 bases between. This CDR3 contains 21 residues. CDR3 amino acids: CASSFEVLGFGTNKPNTEAFF. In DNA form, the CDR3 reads TGTGCCAGCAGTTTTGAGGTACTGGGTTTCGGGACAAACAAACCTAACACTGAAGCTTTCTTT.

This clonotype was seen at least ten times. In nucleotides, the CDR3 is TGTGCCAGCACCCAAGCGGGAGTGAGCAATGAGCAGTTCTTC. The encoded protein is CASTQAGVSNEQFF. V and J are TRBV6-2 or TRBV6-3 and TRBJ2-1; 8 nucleotides line up with TRBD2. V trimming: 7 bases; J trimming: 6 bases; junction bases outside the gene matches: 8. Germline CDR1 is MNHEY and CDR2 is SVGEGT. CDR3 length: 14 amino acids.

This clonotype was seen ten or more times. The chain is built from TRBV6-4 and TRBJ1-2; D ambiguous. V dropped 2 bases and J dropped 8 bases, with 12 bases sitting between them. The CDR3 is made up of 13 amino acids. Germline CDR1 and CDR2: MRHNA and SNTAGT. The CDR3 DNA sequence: TGTGCCAGCAGTGACACCGGCTTAGGGGGCTACACCTTC. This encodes CASSDTGLGGYTF.

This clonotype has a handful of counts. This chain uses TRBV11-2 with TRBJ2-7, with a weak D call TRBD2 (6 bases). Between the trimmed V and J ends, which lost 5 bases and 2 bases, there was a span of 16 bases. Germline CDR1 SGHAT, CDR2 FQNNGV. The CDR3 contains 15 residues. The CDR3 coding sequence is TGTGCCAGCAGCCTGCGGGACGGCGGAACCTACGAGCAGTACTTC. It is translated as CASSLRDGGTYEQYF.

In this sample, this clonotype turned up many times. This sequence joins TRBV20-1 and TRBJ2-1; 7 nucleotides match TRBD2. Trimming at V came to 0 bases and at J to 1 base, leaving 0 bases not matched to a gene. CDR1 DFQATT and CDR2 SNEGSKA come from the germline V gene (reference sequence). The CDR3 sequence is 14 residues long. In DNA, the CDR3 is TGCAGTGCTAGAGAACTAGCGTCCTACAATGAGCAGTTCTTC. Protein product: CSARELASYNEQFF.

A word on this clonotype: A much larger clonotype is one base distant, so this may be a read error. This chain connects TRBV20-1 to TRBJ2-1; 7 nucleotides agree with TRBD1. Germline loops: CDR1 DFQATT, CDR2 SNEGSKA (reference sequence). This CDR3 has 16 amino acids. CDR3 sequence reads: CSARARGYLVYNKQFF. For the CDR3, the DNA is TGCAGTGCTAGAGCCAGGGGGTATTTGGTCTACAATAAGCAGTTCTTC.

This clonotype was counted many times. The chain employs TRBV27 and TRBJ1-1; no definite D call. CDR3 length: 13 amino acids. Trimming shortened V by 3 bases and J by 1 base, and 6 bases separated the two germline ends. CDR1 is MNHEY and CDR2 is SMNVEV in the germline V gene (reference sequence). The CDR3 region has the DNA TGTGCCAGCAGTTTTCGCAGGAACACTGAAGCTTTCTTT. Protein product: CASSFRRNTEAFF.

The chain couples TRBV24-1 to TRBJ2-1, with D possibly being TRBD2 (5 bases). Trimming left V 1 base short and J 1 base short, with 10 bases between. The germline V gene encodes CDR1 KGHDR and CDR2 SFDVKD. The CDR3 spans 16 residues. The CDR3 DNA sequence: TGTGCCACCAGTGATTTTGGAGGAAGGTCCTACAATGAGCAGTTCTTC. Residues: CATSDFGGRSYNEQFF.

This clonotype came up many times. The CDR3 DNA follows: TGCAGTGCTAGGGCAAAGTTCGCAAGGGATGAAAAACTGTTTTTT. The encoded protein is CSARAKFARDEKLFF. The V gene is TRBV20-1, the J gene TRBJ1-4; no reliable D call. V gave up 3 bases and J gave up 6 bases, with 17 bases separating them. Germline V gene sequence: CDR1 DFQATT, CDR2 SNEGSKA (reference sequence). CDR3 length: 15 residues.

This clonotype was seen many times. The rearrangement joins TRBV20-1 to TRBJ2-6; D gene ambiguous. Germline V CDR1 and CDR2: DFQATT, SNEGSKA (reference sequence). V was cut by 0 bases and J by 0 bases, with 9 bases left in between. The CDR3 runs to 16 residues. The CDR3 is CSARDLKLSGANVLTF. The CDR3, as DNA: TGCAGTGCTAGAGATCTGAAACTCTCTGGGGCCAACGTCCTGACTTTC.

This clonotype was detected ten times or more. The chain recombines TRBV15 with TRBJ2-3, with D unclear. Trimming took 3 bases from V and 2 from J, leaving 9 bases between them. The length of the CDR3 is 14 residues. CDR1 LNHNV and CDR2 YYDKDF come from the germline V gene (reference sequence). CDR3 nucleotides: TGTGCCACCAGCAGCGTCCAAACCACAGATACGCAGTATTTT. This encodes CATSSVQTTDTQYF.

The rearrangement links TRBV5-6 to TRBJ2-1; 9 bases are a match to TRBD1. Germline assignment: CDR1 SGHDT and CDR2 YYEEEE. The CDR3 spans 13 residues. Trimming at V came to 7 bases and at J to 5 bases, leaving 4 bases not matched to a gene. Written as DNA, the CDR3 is TGTGCCAGCGGGGACAGGGCCCACAATGAGCAGTTCTTC. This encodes CASGDRAHNEQFF.

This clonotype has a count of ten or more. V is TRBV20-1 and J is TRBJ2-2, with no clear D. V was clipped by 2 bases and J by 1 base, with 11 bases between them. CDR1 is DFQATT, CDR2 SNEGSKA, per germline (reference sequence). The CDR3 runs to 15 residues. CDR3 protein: CSARLQAGNTGELFF. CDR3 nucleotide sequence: TGCAGTGCTAGACTTCAGGCAGGGAACACCGGGGAGCTGTTTTTT.

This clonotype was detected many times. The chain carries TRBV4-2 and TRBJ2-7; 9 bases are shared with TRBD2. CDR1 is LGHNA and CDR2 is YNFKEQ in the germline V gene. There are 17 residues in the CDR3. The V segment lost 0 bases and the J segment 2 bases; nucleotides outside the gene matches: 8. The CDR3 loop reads CASSQEGLAGMTYEQYF. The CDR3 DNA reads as TGTGCCAGCAGCCAAGAGGGTCTAGCGGGAATGACCTACGAGCAGTACTTC.

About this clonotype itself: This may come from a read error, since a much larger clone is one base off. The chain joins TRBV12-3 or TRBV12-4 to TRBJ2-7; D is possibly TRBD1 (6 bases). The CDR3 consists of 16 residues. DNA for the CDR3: TGTGCCAGCAGTTTATTGGGTGGGGGCAGTTCCTGCGAGCAGTACTTC. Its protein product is CASSLLGGGSSCEQYF.

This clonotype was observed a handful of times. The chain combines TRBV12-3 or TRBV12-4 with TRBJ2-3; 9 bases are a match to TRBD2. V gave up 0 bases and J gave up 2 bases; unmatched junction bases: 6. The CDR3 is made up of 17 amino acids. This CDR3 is CASSLASSGGLTDTQYF. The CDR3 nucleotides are TGTGCCAGCAGTTTAGCGTCCAGCGGGGGGCTCACAGATACGCAGTATTTT.

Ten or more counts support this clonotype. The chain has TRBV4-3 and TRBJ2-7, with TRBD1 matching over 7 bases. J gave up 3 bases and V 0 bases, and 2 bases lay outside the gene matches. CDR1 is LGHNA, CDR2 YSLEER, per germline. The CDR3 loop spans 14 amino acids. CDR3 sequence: CASSQERTGYEQYF. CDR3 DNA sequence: TGCGCCAGCAGCCAAGAAAGGACAGGCTACGAGCAGTACTTC.

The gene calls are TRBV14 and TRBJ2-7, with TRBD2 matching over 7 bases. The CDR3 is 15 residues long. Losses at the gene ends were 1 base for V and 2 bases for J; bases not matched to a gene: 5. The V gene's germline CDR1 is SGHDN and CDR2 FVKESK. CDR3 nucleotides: TGTGCCAGCAGCCAAGGCCCCCGGGGGGCCTACGAGCAGTACTTC. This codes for CASSQGPRGAYEQYF.

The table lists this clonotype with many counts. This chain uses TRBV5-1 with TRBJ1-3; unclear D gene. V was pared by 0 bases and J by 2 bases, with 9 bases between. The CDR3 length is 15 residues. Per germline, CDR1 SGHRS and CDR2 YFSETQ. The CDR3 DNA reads TGCGCCAGCAGCTTGGATGGGGTAGCTGGAAACACCATATATTTT. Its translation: CASSLDGVAGNTIYF.

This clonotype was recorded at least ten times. Here the CDR3 reads CASGFGGSTYNEQFF. In nucleotides, the CDR3 is TGTGCTAGTGGTTTCGGCGGGAGCACCTACAATGAGCAGTTCTTC. V usage is TRBV12-5 and J usage is TRBJ2-1; 7 bases align to TRBD2. Germline lookup yields CDR1 LGHNT and CDR2 FRNRAP. The CDR3 runs 15 residues. The junction had 4 bases not matched to a gene; V was cut back by 3 bases and J by 2 bases.

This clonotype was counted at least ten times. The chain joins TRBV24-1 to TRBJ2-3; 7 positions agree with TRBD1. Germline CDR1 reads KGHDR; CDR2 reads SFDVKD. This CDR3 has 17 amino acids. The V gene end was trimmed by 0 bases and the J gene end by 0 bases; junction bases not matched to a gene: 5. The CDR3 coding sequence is TGTGCCACCAGTGATTTGACAGGGGCGAGCAGCACAGATACGCAGTATTTT. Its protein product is CATSDLTGASSTDTQYF.

CDR3 protein: CASSSPSENTGELFF. The CDR3 DNA sequence: TGTGCCAGCTCAAGCCCTAGCGAGAACACCGGGGAGCTGTTTTTT. The chain links TRBV27 to TRBJ2-2; D might be TRBD2 (6 bases). This CDR3 contains 15 residues. Trimming took off 8 bases at V and 1 base at J, with 14 bases between the two ends. Per germline, CDR1 MNHEY and CDR2 SMNVEV (reference sequence).

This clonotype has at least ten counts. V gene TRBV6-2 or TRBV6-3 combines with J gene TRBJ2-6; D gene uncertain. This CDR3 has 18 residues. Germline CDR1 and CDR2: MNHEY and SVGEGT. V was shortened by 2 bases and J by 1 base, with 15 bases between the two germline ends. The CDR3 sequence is CASSYDGFYLSGANVLTF. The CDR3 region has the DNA TGTGCCAGCAGTTACGATGGTTTCTACCTATCTGGGGCCAACGTCCTGACTTTC.

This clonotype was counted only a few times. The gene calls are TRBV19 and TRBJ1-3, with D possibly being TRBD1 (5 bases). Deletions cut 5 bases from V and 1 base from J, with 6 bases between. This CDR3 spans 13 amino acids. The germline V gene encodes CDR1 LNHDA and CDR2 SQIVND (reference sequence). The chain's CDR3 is CASSGASGNTIYF. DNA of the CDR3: TGTGCCAGTAGTGGGGCATCTGGAAACACCATATATTTT.

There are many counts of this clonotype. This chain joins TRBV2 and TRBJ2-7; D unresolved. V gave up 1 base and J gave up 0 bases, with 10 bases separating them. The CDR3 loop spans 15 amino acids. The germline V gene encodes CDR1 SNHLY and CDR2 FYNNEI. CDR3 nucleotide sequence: TGTGCCAGCAGTGAAGGACTTTCACCCTCCTACGAGCAGTACTTC. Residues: CASSEGLSPSYEQYF.

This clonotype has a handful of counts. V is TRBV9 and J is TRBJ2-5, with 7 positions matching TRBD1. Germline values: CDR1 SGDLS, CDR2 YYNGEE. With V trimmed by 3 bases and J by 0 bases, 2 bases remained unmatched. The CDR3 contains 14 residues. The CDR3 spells CASSGTGDQETQYF. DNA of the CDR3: TGTGCCAGCAGCGGTACAGGGGACCAAGAGACCCAGTACTTC.

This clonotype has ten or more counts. The CDR3 sequence: CASSQDATGGNTIYF. CDR3 coding DNA: TGCGCCAGCAGCCAAGATGCCACGGGTGGAAACACCATATATTTT. The chain recombines TRBV4-3 with TRBJ1-3; D unresolved. The V and J ends lost 0 bases and 3 bases respectively, with 9 bases between them. Germline assignment: CDR1 LGHNA and CDR2 YSLEER. The CDR3 is made up of 15 amino acids.